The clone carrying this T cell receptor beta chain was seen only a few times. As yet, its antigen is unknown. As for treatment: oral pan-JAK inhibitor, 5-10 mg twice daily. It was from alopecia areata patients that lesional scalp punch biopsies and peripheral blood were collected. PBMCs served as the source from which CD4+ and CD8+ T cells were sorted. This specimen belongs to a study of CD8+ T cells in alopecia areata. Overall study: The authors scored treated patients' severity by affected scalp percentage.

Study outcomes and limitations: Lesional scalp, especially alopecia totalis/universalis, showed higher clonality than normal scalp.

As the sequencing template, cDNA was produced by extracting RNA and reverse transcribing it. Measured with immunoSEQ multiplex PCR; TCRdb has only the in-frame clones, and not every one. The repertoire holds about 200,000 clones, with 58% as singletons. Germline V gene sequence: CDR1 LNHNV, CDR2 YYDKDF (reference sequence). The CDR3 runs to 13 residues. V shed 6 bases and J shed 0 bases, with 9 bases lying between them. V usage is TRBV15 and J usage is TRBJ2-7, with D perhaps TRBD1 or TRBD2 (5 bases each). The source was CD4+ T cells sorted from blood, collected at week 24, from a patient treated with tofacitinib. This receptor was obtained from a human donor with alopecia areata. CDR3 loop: CATRRDLSYEQYF. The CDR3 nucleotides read TGTGCCACCAGAAGGGACCTCTCCTACGAGCAGTACTTC.